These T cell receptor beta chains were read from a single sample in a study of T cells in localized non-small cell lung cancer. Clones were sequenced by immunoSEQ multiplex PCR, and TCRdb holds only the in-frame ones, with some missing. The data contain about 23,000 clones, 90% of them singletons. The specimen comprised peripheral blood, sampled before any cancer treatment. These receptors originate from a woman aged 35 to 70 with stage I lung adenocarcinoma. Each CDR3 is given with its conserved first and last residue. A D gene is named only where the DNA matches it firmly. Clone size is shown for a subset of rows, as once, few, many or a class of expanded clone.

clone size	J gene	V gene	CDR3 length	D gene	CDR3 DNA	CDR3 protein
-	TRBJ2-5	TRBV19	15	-	TGTGCCACCCGTGGGGCGGCAGGAGGAGAAGAGACCCAGTACTTC	CATRGAAGGEETQYF
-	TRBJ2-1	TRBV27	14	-	TGTGCCAGCAGTTTCCTCGTGAGTCACAATGAGCAGTTCTTC	CASSFLVSHNEQFF
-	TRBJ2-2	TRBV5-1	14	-	TGCGCCAGCAGTAACCTTGCGAACACCGGGGAGCTGTTTTTT	CASSNLANTGELFF
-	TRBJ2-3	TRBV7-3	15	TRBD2	TGTGCCAGCAGTGCCGCGGGAGGAGGCACAGATACGCAGTATTTT	CASSAAGGGTDTQYF
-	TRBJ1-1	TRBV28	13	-	TGTGCCAGCAGTTTTGGCGGGAACACTGAAGCTTTCTTT	CASSFGGNTEAFF
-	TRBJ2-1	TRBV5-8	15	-	TGTGCCAGCAGCAGCGGGACACCATCCTACAATGAGCAGTTCTTC	CASSSGTPSYNEQFF
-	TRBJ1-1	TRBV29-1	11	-	TGCAGCGTCGCCTTAAACACTGAAGCTTTCTTT	CSVALNTEAFF
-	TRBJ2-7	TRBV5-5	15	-	TGTGCCAGCAGGCGGGGGCCGGGGGACGTCTACGAGCAGTACTTC	CASRRGPGDVYEQYF
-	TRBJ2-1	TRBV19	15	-	TGTGCCAGTAGTATTCCGAGGGCTTCCTACAATGAGCAGTTCTTC	CASSIPRASYNEQFF
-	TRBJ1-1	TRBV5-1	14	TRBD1	TGCGCCAGCAGCCTGCTAGGGACAGAGTCTGAAGCTTTCTTT	CASSLLGTESEAFF
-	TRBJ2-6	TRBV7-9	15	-	TGTGCCAGCAGCGTCCAGAGGGGTGGGGCCAACGTCCTGACTTTC	CASSVQRGGANVLTF
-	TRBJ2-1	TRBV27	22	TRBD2	TGTGCCAGCAGTTTATCCACCCTTGGACTAGCGGGAGGCCCTCGAAAGTACAATGAGCAGTTCTTC	CASSLSTLGLAGGPRKYNEQFF
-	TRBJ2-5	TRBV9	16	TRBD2	TGTGCCAGCAGCACCTTCCCCAGGACTAGCGCAGAGACCCAGTACTTC	CASSTFPRTSAETQYF
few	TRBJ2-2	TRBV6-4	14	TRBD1	TGTGCCAGCGCAGGACAGGGGGACACCGGGGAGCTGTTTTTT	CASAGQGDTGELFF
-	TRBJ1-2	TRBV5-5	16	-	TGTGCCAGCAGCCATGAACGGGACGTTAGAAACTATGGCTACACCTTC	CASSHERDVRNYGYTF
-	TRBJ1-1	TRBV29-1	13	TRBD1	TGCAGCGCCGGGACAGGGCTCCACACTGAAGCTTTCTTT	CSAGTGLHTEAFF
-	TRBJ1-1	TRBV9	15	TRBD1	TGTGCCAGCAGCGTCGGGACAGGGCGGTACACTGAAGCTTTCTTT	CASSVGTGRYTEAFF
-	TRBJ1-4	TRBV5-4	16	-	TGTGCCAGCAGCTTGGGGGGAGGAGCAACTAATGAAAAACTGTTTTTT	CASSLGGGATNEKLFF
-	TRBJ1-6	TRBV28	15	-	TGTGCCAGCAGTTTATTGGACAATTATAATTCACCCCTCCACTTT	CASSLLDNYNSPLHF
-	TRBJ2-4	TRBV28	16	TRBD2	TGTGCCAGCAGTTCACTAGCGGGAGGGCTTGGGAACATTCAGTACTTC	CASSSLAGGLGNIQYF
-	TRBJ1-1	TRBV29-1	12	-	TGCAGCGTCCGAGACCTTAACACTGAAGCTTTCTTT	CSVRDLNTEAFF
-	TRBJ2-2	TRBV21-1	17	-	TGTGCCAGCAGCAAACGTGGACTCCTAGCGAACACCGGGGAGCTGTTTTTT	CASSKRGLLANTGELFF
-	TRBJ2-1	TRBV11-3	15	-	TGTGCCAGCAGCTTAGTATCCGCGGGTTACAATGAGCAGTTCTTC	CASSLVSAGYNEQFF
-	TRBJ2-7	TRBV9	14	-	TGTGCCAGCACCCTCTCGGACGGACCCTACGAGCAGTACTTC	CASTLSDGPYEQYF
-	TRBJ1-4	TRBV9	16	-	TGTGCCAGCAGCGTAGGGACAATGAGTTCGAATGAAAAACTGTTTTTT	CASSVGTMSSNEKLFF
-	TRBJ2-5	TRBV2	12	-	TGTGCCAGCGTCGGGGACCGTGAGACCCAGTACTTC	CASVGDRETQYF
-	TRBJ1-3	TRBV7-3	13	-	TGTGCCAGCAGCTCCCGGCTCGGGGACACCATATATTTT	CASSSRLGDTIYF
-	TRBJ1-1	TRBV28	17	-	TGTGCCAGTAAGGCGGCTCTCTGGGCTTTACAGAACACTGAAGCTTTCTTT	CASKAALWALQNTEAFF
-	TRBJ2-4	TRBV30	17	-	TGTGCCTGTGGTGGAAAAAGGGGGAACGTAGGCAAAAACATTCAGTACTTC	CACGGKRGNVGKNIQYF
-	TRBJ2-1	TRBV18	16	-	TGTGCCAGCTCACCTGGACCCCAGGGCCTCTACAATGAGCAGTTCTTC	CASSPGPQGLYNEQFF
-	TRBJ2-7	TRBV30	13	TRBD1	TGTGCCTTTCGGGACAGGCCCTCCTACGAGCAGTACTTC	CAFRDRPSYEQYF
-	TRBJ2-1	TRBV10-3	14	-	TGTGCCATCAGTGTTGGGGTCCGCTCTAATGAGCAGTTCTTC	CAISVGVRSNEQFF
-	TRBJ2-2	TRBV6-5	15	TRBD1	TGTGCCAGCAGTAATCTTAACAGGGGCACCGGGGAGCTGTTTTTT	CASSNLNRGTGELFF
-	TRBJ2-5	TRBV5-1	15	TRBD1	TGCGCCAGCAGCCGAAGAGACAGGGGTCAAGAGACCCAGTACTTC	CASSRRDRGQETQYF
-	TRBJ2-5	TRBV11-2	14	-	TGTGCCAGCAGCTTTACCAGGGCTCAAGAGACCCAGTACTTC	CASSFTRAQETQYF